The 19 T cell receptor beta chains reported below all come from one sample, sequenced in a study of T cells in Graves' hyperthyroidism and ophthalmopathy (dated by TCRdb to about 2019). Library construction relied on multiplex PCR. TCRdb records Illumina HiSeq 2000 as the sequencer. TCR beta CDR3 regions were amplified from RNA transcripts. For the first round of RT-PCR on the TCR CDR3, the HTBI primer set was used together with the Qiagen OneStep RT-PCR kit. In TCRdb, the public reads were trimmed at Q25 with fastp and aligned with MiXCR, with productive beta chains retained. Rows are unified per CDR3 protein, each entry keeping the most common DNA and genes. The sample includes fewer than 650,000 distinct CDR3 sequences, with more than 11% observed a single time. The top ten hold under 7% of the sample. What was sequenced was blood. These receptors were collected from a woman aged 25 to 39 with Graves' hyperthyroidism that later progressed to Graves' ophthalmopathy.

This clonotype was observed many times. The V call is TRBV2, the J call TRBJ2-7, with D perhaps TRBD1 (5 bases). The CDR3 runs to 11 residues. Trimming shortened V by 11 bases and J by 6 bases, and 14 bases separated the two germline ends. Germline CDR1 reads SNHLY; CDR2 reads FYNNEI. CDR3 sequence: CAGSTGSEQYF. The CDR3, as DNA: TGTGCCGGATCTACAGGTTCCGAGCAGTACTTC.

The sample holds many counts of this clonotype. This chain links TRBV20-1 with TRBJ2-4; D gene unclear. Germline V gene lookup returns CDR1 DFQATT and CDR2 SNEGSKA (reference sequence). This CDR3 is 15 amino acids long. Trimming cost V 2 bases and J 0 bases, with 11 bases left between them. As DNA, the CDR3 is TGCAGTGCTAGAACCGCCACCTTAGCCAAAAACATTCAGTACTTC. Residues: CSARTATLAKNIQYF.

The chain employs TRBV4-1 and TRBJ2-7; D ambiguous. The CDR3 covers 18 residues. Per germline, CDR1 MGHRA and CDR2 YSYEKL. The V end was cut by 1 base, the J end by 2 bases, with 21 bases between. DNA of the CDR3: TGCGCCAGCAGCCAAGGTCTTAGCACCCAGACCTTAACCTACGAGCAGTACTTC. Translating gives CASSQGLSTQTLTYEQYF.

This clonotype was recorded many times. The rearrangement uses TRBV7-3 and TRBJ2-2, with a tentative D call TRBD1 (6 bases). CDR1 and CDR2 from the germline V gene are SGHTA and FQGTGA. The CDR3 is made up of 15 amino acids. V was trimmed by 1 base and J by 4 bases, leaving 10 bases between them. CDR3 nucleotide sequence: TGTGCCAGCAGCTTAATGGCAGGGGTCACCGGGGAGCTGTTTTTT. Translating gives CASSLMAGVTGELFF. The complete variable domain, with remaining parts taken from reference TRBV7-3 and TRBJ2-2, reads GAGVSQTPSNKVTEKGKYVELRCDPISGHTALYWYRQSLGQGPEFLIYFQGTGAADDSGLPNDRFFAVRPEGSVSTLKIQRTERGDSAVYLCASSLMAGVTGELFFGEGSRLTVL.

This clonotype was counted between two and nine times. The chain uses TRBV4-1 and TRBJ2-5, with D unclear. The CDR3 spans 13 residues. Trimming removed 0 bases at V and 10 bases at J, with 12 bases between. Germline V gives CDR1 MGHRA, CDR2 YSYEKL. The CDR3 here is CASSQDPIPVQYF. CDR3 in DNA: TGCGCCAGCAGCCAAGACCCCATCCCCGTCCAGTACTTC.

This clonotype has only a few counts. The chain recombines TRBV7-2 with TRBJ2-7; possibly TRBD2 for D (6 bases). From germline, CDR1 is SGHTA and CDR2 FQGNSA. The V gene lost 2 bases and the J gene lost 6 bases, with 11 bases spanning the gap. The CDR3 is 13 residues long. CDR3 amino acids: CASSLLEGLEQYF. The CDR3 nucleotides read TGTGCCAGCAGCTTATTGGAGGGGCTCGAGCAGTACTTC.

This clonotype was seen ten or more times. The chain has TRBV15 and TRBJ2-7; D unclear. The CDR3 runs to 12 residues. Germline-derived CDR1 and CDR2 are LNHNV and YYDKDF (reference sequence). Trimming removed 0 bases from V and 4 bases from J, with 4 bases in between. Here the CDR3 reads CATSREGYEQYF. The CDR3 DNA reads TGTGCCACCAGCAGAGAAGGGTACGAGCAGTACTTC.

Ten or more counts support this clonotype. The V and J genes are TRBV9 and TRBJ2-1, with 9 nucleotides matching TRBD1. V lost 3 bases, J lost 4 bases, and 5 bases stayed unmatched. Germline V lookup: CDR1 SGDLS, CDR2 YYNGEE. This CDR3 comprises 15 residues. DNA of the CDR3: TGTGCCAGCAGCGCACAGGGGGCGGGTTACAATGAGCAGTTCTTC. Encoded protein: CASSAQGAGYNEQFF. Looking up the rest from reference TRBV9 and TRBJ2-1 gives the full variable domain: DSGVTQTPKHLITATGQRVTLRCSPRSGDLSVYWYQQSLDQGLQFLIQYYNGEERAKGNILERFSAQQFPDLHSELNLSSLELGDSALYFCASSAQGAGYNEQFFGPGTRLTVL.

The rearrangement uses TRBV29-1 and TRBJ1-2; D is perhaps TRBD1 (5 bases). Trimming took 6 bases from V and 8 from J, leaving 13 bases between them. CDR3 length equals 11 residues. The germline V gene has CDR1 SQVTM and CDR2 ANQGSEA. Written as DNA, the CDR3 is TGCAGCGTCGAACGGAGGGGCGGCTACACCTTC. Protein: CSVERRGGYTF.

This chain joins TRBV20-1 and TRBJ1-2; 9 bases are shared with TRBD1. The CDR3 covers 15 residues. In germline, CDR1 is DFQATT, CDR2 SNEGSKA (reference sequence). J gave up 4 bases and V 0 bases, and 6 bases lay outside the gene matches. The CDR3 coding sequence is TGCAGTGCTAGAGATGTACAGGGGGCCATCTATGGCTACACCTTC. It codes for CSARDVQGAIYGYTF.

This clonotype was seen at least ten times. This chain connects TRBV19 to TRBJ2-6; 7 nucleotides align to TRBD2. Germline lookup yields CDR1 LNHDA and CDR2 SQIVND (reference sequence). The CDR3 is 15 amino acids. V lost 5 bases to trimming and J lost 2 bases; unmatched junction nucleotides: 3. CDR3 bases: TGTGCCAGTAGTTGGGGGGGTGCTGGGGCCAACGTCCTGACTTTC. Translating gives CASSWGGAGANVLTF. Full variable domain (outside the CDR3, taken from reference TRBV19 and TRBJ2-6): DGGITQSPKYLFRKEGQNVTLSCEQNLNHDAMYWYRQDPGQGLRLIYYSQIVNDFQKGDIAEGYSVSREKKESFPLTVTSAQKNPTAFYLCASSWGGAGANVLTFGAGSRLTVL.

In this sample, this clonotype turned up many times. The rearrangement uses TRBV5-8 and TRBJ2-7; D might be TRBD1 or TRBD2, each matching 5 bases. This CDR3 is 13 amino acids long. V lost 3 bases, J lost 4 bases, and 11 bases lay in between. CDR1 is SGHTS and CDR2 is YDEGEE in the germline V gene. The CDR3 is CASSSGTLYEQYF. CDR3 DNA: TGTGCCAGCAGCTCAGGGACCCTTTACGAGCAGTACTTC.

This clonotype was detected many times. The J gene is TRBJ1-5, the V gene TRBV19, with D unresolved. V was trimmed by 1 base and J by 2 bases, leaving 6 bases between them. This CDR3 comprises 14 residues. Germline CDR1 is LNHDA and CDR2 is SQIVND (reference sequence). CDR3 bases: TGTGCCAGTAGTATAGTGGCAGGCAATCAGCCCCAGCATTTT. Protein: CASSIVAGNQPQHF.

This chain links TRBV20-1 with TRBJ1-1; 8 bases are shared with TRBD1. CDR1 is DFQATT, CDR2 SNEGSKA, per germline (reference sequence). This CDR3 has 16 residues. The ends lost 1 base at V and 5 bases at J; junction bases unmatched: 12. This CDR3 is CSARAPQGAGGTEAFF. CDR3 sequence (DNA): TGCAGTGCTAGAGCCCCCCAGGGGGCCGGGGGGACTGAAGCTTTCTTT.

This clonotype was observed a handful of times. The V call is TRBV19, the J call TRBJ2-5; D is possibly TRBD1 (6 bases). Germline values: CDR1 LNHDA, CDR2 SQIVND (reference sequence). The CDR3 spans 15 residues. V was trimmed by 4 bases and J by 4 bases, leaving 16 bases between them. In DNA, the CDR3 is TGTGCCAGTAGTACGGGCGGACAGAACAGAGAGACCCAGTACTTC. This gives the protein CASSTGGQNRETQYF.

This clonotype was detected only a few times. A single base separates this from a much larger clone, so it may be a read error. The chain is built from TRBV12-3 or TRBV12-4 and TRBJ1-6; 9 bases are a match to TRBD1. Losses at the gene ends were 5 bases for V and 13 bases for J; bases not matched to a gene: 9. CDR3 length equals 14 residues. In DNA form, the CDR3 reads TGTGCCAGCAGTCCGGGACAGGGCCCTTCGCCCCTCCACTTT. Amino acids: CASSPGQGPSPLHF.

In this sample, this clonotype turned up many times. This chain joins TRBV6-1 and TRBJ1-1; 7 nucleotides line up with TRBD1. Looked up from germline, CDR1 is MNHNS and CDR2 is SASEGT. This CDR3 is 14 amino acids long. Unmatched junction bases numbered 8, after V lost 9 bases and J lost 1 base. In nucleotides, the CDR3 is TGTGCCAGTTTTGACAGGGAGCCGAACACTGAAGCTTTCTTT. Protein: CASFDREPNTEAFF.

The sample holds one count of this clonotype. The chain has TRBV12-3 or TRBV12-4 and TRBJ1-5; 12 positions agree with TRBD1. The V and J ends lost 3 bases and 7 bases, in that order; junction bases with no gene match: 7. The CDR3 covers 16 residues. The CDR3 is CASSLGGTGGRQPQHF. The CDR3 DNA follows: TGTGCCAGCAGTTTGGGCGGGACAGGGGGCAGGCAGCCCCAGCATTTT.

This clonotype was detected ten times or more. The V call is TRBV24-1, the J call TRBJ2-5; 7 nucleotides line up with TRBD1. The CDR3 runs 14 residues. Germline lookup yields CDR1 KGHDR and CDR2 SFDVKD. J gave up 5 bases and V 4 bases, and 6 bases lay outside the gene matches. The DNA of the CDR3 is TGTGCCACCAGTGAGACAGGGACGGGTGAGACCCAGTACTTC. Its protein is CATSETGTGETQYF.